The T cell receptor (beta chain) under discussion was sequenced for a study of cytomegalovirus exposure and HLA in healthy donors. General study results and limits: Among CMV-associated TCR beta chains, most appeared HLA-restricted in a later analysis.

This clone was seen more than once but under ten times. Its antigen remains unidentified. The CDR3 is 17 residues long. Germline lookup yields CDR1 LNHNV and CDR2 YYDKDF (reference sequence). The V end lost 0 bases, the J end lost 2 bases, and 13 bases lay between the germline ends. PCR was performed using 60 Vbeta and 13 Jbeta primers. The data were produced by immunoSEQ multiplex PCR, yet TCRdb's version contains in-frame clones alone and is incomplete. The sample includes roughly 150,000 clones, around a tenth seen only once; the top ten take 1.8%. The sequencing sample was made of PBMCs. This sequence was found in a male donor in good health and CMV-seronegative. The chain links TRBV15 to TRBJ2-2, with D possibly being TRBD1 (6 bases). CDR3 sequence: CATSRDLTGSNTGELFF. The CDR3 region has the DNA TGTGCCACCAGCAGAGATCTTACAGGGTCCAACACCGGGGAGCTGTTTTTT.